Reported below is one TCR beta chain. Its specificity is not known. This sample was included in a study of cytomegalovirus exposure and HLA in healthy donors. Whole-study results and caveats: The study recorded 150 to 200 TCR beta chains that were cytomegalovirus-associated.

Repertoires were generated with immunoSEQ multiplex PCR, while TCRdb's copy carries only in-frame clones and drops some. The table records 200,000 to 250,000 clones, about 89% of them present only once. The CDR3 is 19 amino acids. V lost 2 bases to trimming and J lost 0 bases; unmatched junction nucleotides: 10. Germline V gene lookup returns CDR1 SGHNT and CDR2 YYREEE (reference sequence). The receptor was isolated from a woman younger than 30 in good health and CMV-seronegative. The chain is built from TRBV5-4 and TRBJ2-2; 10 bases map to TRBD2. Specimen: PBMCs. CDR3 residues: CASSFGRVLAGTNTGELFF. CDR3 bases: TGTGCCAGCAGCTTTGGACGAGTACTAGCGGGAACGAACACCGGGGAGCTGTTTTTT.